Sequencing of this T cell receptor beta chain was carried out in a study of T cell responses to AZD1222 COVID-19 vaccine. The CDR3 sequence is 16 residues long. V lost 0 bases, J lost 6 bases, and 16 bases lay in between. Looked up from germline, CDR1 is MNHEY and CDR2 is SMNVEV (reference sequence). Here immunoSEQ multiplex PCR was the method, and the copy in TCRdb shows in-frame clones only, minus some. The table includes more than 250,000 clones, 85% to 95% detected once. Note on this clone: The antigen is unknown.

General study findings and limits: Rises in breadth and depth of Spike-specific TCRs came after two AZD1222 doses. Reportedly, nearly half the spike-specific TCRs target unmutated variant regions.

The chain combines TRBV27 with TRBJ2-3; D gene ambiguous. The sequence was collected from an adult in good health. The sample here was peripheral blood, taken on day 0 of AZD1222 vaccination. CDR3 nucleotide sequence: TGTGCCAGCAGTTTATCCTTCCGACGGGCAGGTGATACGCAGTATTTT. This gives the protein CASSLSFRRAGDTQYF.